The rows below give T cell receptor beta chains drawn from one sample of a study of a mutant IDH1 vaccine in newly diagnosed glioma. For these receptors, no antigen is known. Repertoires were generated with immunoSEQ multiplex PCR, while TCRdb's copy carries only in-frame clones and drops some. In the table there are tens of thousands of clones, about 81% of which are singletons. This material consisted of PBMCs, taken from a glioma patient whose treatment included an IDH1 peptide vaccine. The receptors come from a man aged 35 to 55 with glioma. The CDR3 runs from the conserved cysteine through the conserved F or W. The D gene is left open where the match is weak. Only some rows state a clone size, as once, few, many or a class for expanded clones.

size	V	J	D	DNA	CDR3
.	TRBV15	TRBJ1-1	TRBD1	TGTGCCACCAGCGGACCGAGGAGGGACAGGGGAGTGTCGGGGGAAGCTTTCTTT	CATSGPRRDRGVSGEAFF
.	TRBV11-2	TRBJ2-3	.	TGTGCCAGCAGCTATTCATCCAGGTTGAGCACAGATACGCAGTATTTT	CASSYSSRLSTDTQYF
few	TRBV21-1	TRBJ1-6	.	TGTGCCAGCAGCAAAGGAAATTCACCCCTCCACTTT	CASSKGNSPLHF
.	TRBV18	TRBJ1-2	.	TGTGCCAGCGCCTCAGGGAAGGGTAACTATGGCTACACCTTC	CASASGKGNYGYTF
medium-sized	TRBV28	TRBJ2-3	.	TGTGCCAGCCAAGGGGGGAGGTTGACTGATACGCAGTATTTT	CASQGGRLTDTQYF
once	TRBV5-6	TRBJ2-6	TRBD1	TGTGCCAGCAGCTTAATACAGGGGTCTGGGGCCAACGTCCTGACTTTC	CASSLIQGSGANVLTF
once	TRBV6-5	TRBJ2-1	.	TGTGCCAGCAGCGTGGGTTCCAACAATGAGCAGTTCTTC	CASSVGSNNEQFF
few	TRBV10-3	TRBJ1-4	TRBD1	TGTGCCATCAAGGGGGCGGTCGATGAAAAACTGTTTTTT	CAIKGAVDEKLFF
.	TRBV30	TRBJ1-4	.	TGTGCCTGGAAACAACAGGGAGTGTACGAAAAACTGTTTTTT	CAWKQQGVYEKLFF
.	TRBV6-6	TRBJ1-5	.	TGTGCCAGCAGTGCCGGAGGCCAGAACAATCAGCCCCAGCATTTT	CASSAGGQNNQPQHF
once	TRBV6-1	TRBJ2-2	.	TGTGCCAGCAGTGAACGACAGTTAAGCGGGGAGCTGTTTTTT	CASSERQLSGELFF
.	TRBV6-1	TRBJ1-4	TRBD1	TGTGCCAGCAGTGAAGGGACAGGGGGCTATGAAAAACTGTTTTTT	CASSEGTGGYEKLFF
.	TRBV5-5	TRBJ1-3	.	TGTGCCAGCAGCTTGCAACGGGACGTTGGCACCATATATTTT	CASSLQRDVGTIYF
.	TRBV9	TRBJ1-1	.	TGTGCCAGCGGAAGCGGGGCCACTGAAGCTTTCTTT	CASGSGATEAFF
few	TRBV6-1	TRBJ1-1	.	TGTGCCAGCTTTATCCGAGAGAACACTGAAGCTTTCTTT	CASFIRENTEAFF
.	TRBV27	TRBJ1-1	.	TGTGCCAGCAGGGCCGGGGACATGAACACTGAAGCTTTCTTT	CASRAGDMNTEAFF
medium-sized	TRBV27	TRBJ2-7	TRBD1	TGTGCCAGCAGGGGACAGGGGTACGAGCAGTACTTC	CASRGQGYEQYF
.	TRBV9	TRBJ2-2	TRBD2	TGTGCCAGCAGCGAGGCCCCGGGACTAGTCAACTTTGGTTCCGGGGAGCTGTTTTTT	CASSEAPGLVNFGSGELFF
.	TRBV5-8	TRBJ2-2	.	TGTGCCAGCAGCTTGGACTGGAACACCGGGGAGCTGTTTTTT	CASSLDWNTGELFF
.	TRBV6-5	TRBJ2-1	.	TGTGCCAGCAGAAGCCCTGTCGGGGGAGAGCAGTTCTTC	CASRSPVGGEQFF
.	TRBV7-6	TRBJ2-3	.	TGTGCCAGCAGCTTAGGAGGGTGGAATACGCAGTATTTT	CASSLGGWNTQYF
once	TRBV6-6	TRBJ2-3	TRBD2	TGTGCCAGCAGTTACTCAGCGGGAGGGCTGGTAGATACGCAGTATTTT	CASSYSAGGLVDTQYF
.	TRBV9	TRBJ2-5	.	TGTGCCAGCAGCGTAGTCCCTGGAGTAGAGACCCAGTACTTC	CASSVVPGVETQYF
.	TRBV6-7	TRBJ2-1	.	TGTGCCCGTCCAAGCGGGCAGGGGCCCCCAGGGCAGTTCTTC	CARPSGQGPPGQFF
.	TRBV5-4	TRBJ2-1	.	TGTGCCAGCAGCTCAGTTTGGGGCACGGATGAGCAGTTCTTC	CASSSVWGTDEQFF
.	TRBV7-6	TRBJ1-5	.	TGTGCCAGCAGCTATCAGGAGAATCAGCCCCAGCATTTT	CASSYQENQPQHF
.	TRBV11-2	TRBJ2-2	.	TGTGCCAGCAGCTTACCCGGAGTAGGGACGGGCGGGGAGCTGTTTTTT	CASSLPGVGTGGELFF
.	TRBV25-1	TRBJ2-1	TRBD2	TGTGCCAGCAGACTAGCGGGAGGGGGGGGTTACAATGAGCAGTTCTTC	CASRLAGGGGYNEQFF
.	TRBV11-1	TRBJ1-2	TRBD1	TGTGCCAGCAGCTCCCAGGACAGGACCTACTATGGCTACACCTTC	CASSSQDRTYYGYTF
.	TRBV5-1	TRBJ2-7	.	TGCGCCAGCAGCTTGGCCCCCCAAGCAGGCTTCTCCTACGAGCAGTACTTC	CASSLAPQAGFSYEQYF
.	TRBV4-3	TRBJ2-1	.	TGCGCCAGCAGCCAAGATCAGACGGCGTACAATGAGCAGTTCTTC	CASSQDQTAYNEQFF